The 28 T cell receptor beta chains given below trace back to one sample, sequenced in a study of T cells after yellow fever vaccination. TCRdb re-analysed the 5' RACE reads in MiXCR, keeping a single row per CDR3 protein. The profile shows roughly 330,000 distinct CDR3 sequences, 3% to 4.5% of them singletons. Source: PBMCs, taken 5 days after the yellow fever booster vaccination. Every receptor here comes from a man younger than 35 who received the YFV17D yellow fever vaccine.

This clonotype was seen only a few times. This rearrangement joins TRBV24-1 to TRBJ2-2; 10 bases agree with TRBD2. This CDR3 comprises 15 residues. Germline CDR1 reads KGHDR; CDR2 reads SFDVKD. V dropped 6 bases and J dropped 4; count of bases not matched to a gene: 4. The CDR3 is CATSSGGAGTGELFF. CDR3 in DNA: TGTGCCACCAGTAGCGGGGGGGCCGGCACCGGGGAGCTGTTTTTT.

This clonotype occurred many times. The chain employs TRBV7-2 and TRBJ2-6; D assignment may be TRBD1 or TRBD2 (6 bases each). This CDR3 is 16 amino acids long. With 5 bases removed from V and 1 base from J, the gap between germline ends came to 12 bases. Per germline, CDR1 SGHTA and CDR2 FQGNSA. This chain's CDR3 is CASSTRGGSGANVLTF. The CDR3 bases are TGTGCCAGCAGCACACGAGGGGGGTCTGGGGCCAACGTCCTGACTTTC.

The table lists this clonotype with many counts. This chain joins TRBV7-2 and TRBJ2-5, with TRBD1 matching 7 bases. The CDR3 runs to 17 residues. Germline values: CDR1 SGHTA, CDR2 FQGNSA. The V segment lost 5 bases and the J segment 0 bases; nucleotides outside the gene matches: 12. CDR3 protein: CASSMGTATGYQETQYF. In nucleotides, the CDR3 is TGTGCCAGCAGCATGGGGACAGCCACGGGGTACCAAGAGACCCAGTACTTC. The complete variable domain, with remaining parts taken from reference TRBV7-2 and TRBJ2-5, reads GAGVSQSPSNKVTEKGKDVELRCDPISGHTALYWYRQSLGQGLEFLIYFQGNSAPDKSGLPSDRFSAERTGGSVSTLTIQRTQQEDSAVYLCASSMGTATGYQETQYFGPGTRLLVL.

This clonotype has at least ten counts. This chain's CDR3 is CASSSRGESGNTIYF. The CDR3 DNA reads as TGCGCCAGCAGCTCCCGTGGGGAATCTGGAAACACCATATATTTT. The chain has TRBV5-1 and TRBJ1-3; D not resolved. From germline, CDR1 is SGHRS and CDR2 YFSETQ. The CDR3 covers 15 residues. Trimming cost V 3 bases and J 1 base, with 11 bases left between them.

This clonotype was seen only a few times. This chain joins TRBV4-3 and TRBJ2-2; D is ambiguous. Between the trimmed V and J ends, which lost 0 bases and 6 bases, there was a span of 8 bases. This CDR3 has 14 amino acids. Looked up from germline, CDR1 is LGHNA and CDR2 is YSLEER. The CDR3 sequence is CASSQDSRAGELFF. The CDR3 region has the DNA TGCGCCAGCAGCCAAGATAGTAGGGCCGGGGAGCTGTTTTTT.

This clonotype was seen a handful of times. The gene calls are TRBV7-8 and TRBJ2-1; 8 bases align to TRBD2. The CDR3 has 16 amino acids. From germline, CDR1 is SGHVS and CDR2 FQNEAQ. V dropped 1 base and J dropped 0; count of bases not matched to a gene: 2. Here the CDR3 DNA reads TGTGCCAGCAGCTTAGGGACTAGCATCTCCTACAATGAGCAGTTCTTC. It yields the protein CASSLGTSISYNEQFF.

This clonotype has more than one count but fewer than ten. The chain is built from TRBV20-1 and TRBJ1-2, with D perhaps matching TRBD1 (6 bases). Looked up from germline, CDR1 is DFQATT and CDR2 is SNEGSKA (reference sequence). The CDR3 covers 11 residues. In nucleotides, the CDR3 is TGCAGCGCTGAAAGGGGGTATGGCTACACCTTC. This gives the protein CSAERGYGYTF.

This clonotype occurred many times. J is TRBJ2-5 and V is TRBV29-1; 7 bases map to TRBD1. Germline trimming cut 6 bases from V and 5 bases from J; bases unmatched to any gene: 15. The V gene's germline CDR1 is SQVTM and CDR2 ANQGSEA. The CDR3 runs to 15 residues. For the CDR3, the DNA is TGCAGCGTAGCGACAGGGTCCGAAATCGGGGAGACCCAGTACTTC. Translating it yields CSVATGSEIGETQYF. Based on the CDR3 plus reference TRBV29-1 and TRBJ2-5, the full variable domain is SAVISQKPSRDICQRGTSLTIQCQVDSQVTMMFWYRQQPGQSLTLIATANQGSEATYESGFVIDKFPISRPNLTFSTLTVSNMSPEDSSIYLCSVATGSEIGETQYFGPGTRLLVL.

This clonotype was counted at least ten times. This chain connects TRBV7-6 to TRBJ2-2, with D perhaps matching TRBD2 (5 bases). The V gene's germline CDR1 is SGHVS and CDR2 FNYEAQ. CDR3 length equals 14 residues. Deletions cut 6 bases from V and 0 bases from J, with 8 bases between. CDR3 in amino acids: CASRRDSNTGELFF. The CDR3 DNA is TGTGCCAGCAGGAGGGATTCGAACACCGGGGAGCTGTTTTTT.

The table lists this clonotype with a few counts. This sequence joins TRBV5-4 and TRBJ2-3, with 10 bases lining up with TRBD2. This CDR3 is built from 15 residues. CDR1 is SGHNT and CDR2 is YYREEE in the germline V gene (reference sequence). V gave up 2 bases and J gave up 4 bases; unmatched junction bases: 4. CDR3: CASSFPLAGADTQYF. DNA for the CDR3: TGTGCCAGCAGCTTTCCCCTAGCGGGGGCAGATACGCAGTATTTT.

This clonotype has only a few counts. V is TRBV12-3 or TRBV12-4 and J is TRBJ2-3; D is uncertain. V was shortened by 6 bases and J by 3 bases, with 7 bases between the two germline ends. This CDR3 has 12 amino acids. CDR3 DNA sequence: TGTGCCAGCAGGACGGCGACAGATACGCAGTATTTT. Its translation is CASRTATDTQYF.

The chain uses TRBV5-1 and TRBJ2-2; D remains ambiguous. This CDR3 is built from 14 residues. Deletions cut 1 base from V and 4 bases from J, with 8 bases between. Germline V gene data show CDR1 as SGHRS and CDR2 as YFSETQ. DNA of the CDR3: TGCGCCAGCAGCTTGATCGCTGGCACCGGGGAGCTGTTTTTT. Its protein product is CASSLIAGTGELFF.

The chain couples TRBV6-1 to TRBJ1-5, with TRBD1 matching over 7 bases. Germline V gives CDR1 MNHNS, CDR2 SASEGT. V trimming: 7 bases; J trimming: 0 bases; junction bases outside the gene matches: 6. CDR3 size: 15 residues. CDR3 loop: CASNLDRYSNQPQHF. The CDR3 nucleotides read TGTGCCAGCAACCTGGACAGGTATAGCAATCAGCCCCAGCATTTT.

This clonotype turned up a few times. This sequence joins TRBV2 and TRBJ2-7, with 7 bases lining up with TRBD1. After removal of 6 bases from V and 3 bases from J, the junction contained 5 bases not matched to a gene. CDR1 is SNHLY, CDR2 FYNNEI, per germline. This CDR3 has 13 amino acids. CDR3 sequence (DNA): TGTGCCAGCAGCTACTACAGGGGCTACGAGCAGTACTTC. Translating it yields CASSYYRGYEQYF.

This clonotype was counted a few times. The chain recombines TRBV29-1 with TRBJ2-7; D not resolved. The CDR3 length is 12 residues. The germline V gene has CDR1 SQVTM and CDR2 ANQGSEA. Deletions cut 8 bases from V and 4 bases from J, with 15 bases between. Here the CDR3 reads CSTITMSYEQYF. CDR3 nucleotide sequence: TGCAGCACAATAACGATGAGTTACGAGCAGTACTTC.

The V and J genes are TRBV20-1 and TRBJ2-4, with 10 nucleotides matching TRBD1. From germline, CDR1 is DFQATT and CDR2 SNEGSKA (reference sequence). The CDR3 has 14 amino acids. J was trimmed by 11 bases and V by 1 base; bases with no gene match: 8. CDR3 DNA: TGCAGTGCTAGAGGCGGACAGGGGGGACGGCTTCAGTACTTC. Translated, it gives CSARGGQGGRLQYF.

V is TRBV6-5 and J is TRBJ1-2; tentative D call: TRBD1 (5 bases). Germline assignment: CDR1 MNHEY and CDR2 SVGAGI. The CDR3 totals 15 residues. Trimming removed 5 bases at V and 4 bases at J, with 17 bases between. CDR3 sequence reads: CASSGQGDYFYGYTF. In DNA form, the CDR3 reads TGTGCCAGCAGTGGACAAGGAGACTATTTCTATGGCTACACCTTC.

The sample holds a few counts of this clonotype. The chain links TRBV6-2 or TRBV6-3 to TRBJ2-1; D tentatively reads TRBD1 or TRBD2 (6 bases each). This CDR3 spans 17 amino acids. Germline V gene sequence: CDR1 MNHEY, CDR2 SVGEGT. V dropped 1 base and J dropped 2 bases, with 15 bases sitting between them. In DNA form, the CDR3 reads TGTGCCAGCAGTTACTACGGGGGCGGATTTACCTACAATGAGCAGTTCTTC. As protein: CASSYYGGGFTYNEQFF.

With respect to this clonotype: This may be a read error: a much more frequent sequence differs by one nucleotide. This sequence joins TRBV4-2 and TRBJ2-7; TRBD1 or TRBD2 may be the D gene (5 bases each). Germline CDR1 LGHNA, CDR2 YNFKEQ. This CDR3 has 15 amino acids. The CDR3 spells CASSQEGPGSYEQNF. The CDR3 DNA is TGTGCCAGCAGCCAAGAGGGACCCGGCTCCTACGAGCAGAACTTC.

The chain uses TRBV10-3 and TRBJ2-6; possibly TRBD1 or TRBD2 for D (5 bases each). Trimming removed 8 bases at V and 2 bases at J, with 10 bases between. This CDR3 is 14 amino acids long. Germline V CDR1 and CDR2: ENHRY, SYGVKD. The CDR3 nucleotides read TGTGCCATCGGGGCCGGGGCTGGGGCCAACGTCCTGACTTTC. This gives the protein CAIGAGAGANVLTF.

This chain uses TRBV27 with TRBJ1-1; 7 bases match TRBD1. CDR3 length: 15 amino acids. Germline CDR1 MNHEY, CDR2 SMNVEV (reference sequence). Trimming took 3 bases from V and 4 from J; bases not matched to a gene: 8. DNA for the CDR3: TGTGCCAGCAGTTTCAGGGGGAGAGGATTCACTGAAGCTTTCTTT. Its translation is CASSFRGRGFTEAFF.

This clonotype was observed many times. This chain links TRBV6-2 or TRBV6-3 with TRBJ2-1; TRBD1 aligns across 9 bases. Trimming cost V 0 bases and J 6 bases; bases outside gene matches: 0. The CDR3 has 14 amino acids. Germline CDR1 MNHEY, CDR2 SVGEGT. CDR3 sequence (DNA): TGTGCCAGCAGTTACTCGACAGGGGGCAATGAGCAGTTCTTC. This encodes CASSYSTGGNEQFF.

This clonotype has a count of ten or more. The rearrangement uses TRBV12-3 or TRBV12-4 and TRBJ1-1; D might be TRBD1 (5 bases). Between the trimmed V and J ends, which lost 8 bases and 11 bases, there was a span of 18 bases. This CDR3 has 12 amino acids. The chain's CDR3 is CASRGQGSRAFF. In DNA, the CDR3 is TGTGCCAGCCGAGGGCAGGGATCAAGGGCTTTCTTT.

The table lists this clonotype with a few counts. The chain uses TRBV3-1 and TRBJ1-2, with D possibly being TRBD1 (5 bases). This CDR3 region has 14 residues. The germline gives CDR1 LGHDT, CDR2 YNNKEL (reference sequence). V was shortened by 4 bases and J by 5 bases, with 14 bases between the two germline ends. CDR3 in amino acids: CASSPRDVAYGYTF. The CDR3 DNA follows: TGTGCCAGCAGCCCGAGGGACGTTGCTTATGGCTACACCTTC.

In its sample, this clonotype was seen many times. The chain links TRBV25-1 to TRBJ2-3; TRBD2 agrees at 10 bases. CDR3 length equals 15 residues. Germline V CDR1 and CDR2: MGHDK, SYGVNS. Trimming removed 7 bases from V and 6 bases from J; junction bases left unmatched: 10. The CDR3 reads CASNNKSGGADTQYF. DNA for the CDR3: TGTGCCAGCAACAATAAAAGCGGGGGGGCGGATACGCAGTATTTT.

In this sample, this clonotype turned up a few times. The chain couples TRBV7-3 to TRBJ2-2; TRBD2 aligns across 12 bases. V was pared by 0 bases and J by 4 bases, with 9 bases of the junction left unmatched. The CDR3 covers 19 residues. Germline CDR1 SGHTA, CDR2 FQGTGA. The CDR3 region has the DNA TGTGCCAGCAGCTTAACCCTTCTAGCGGGGGGGCCGGGCACCGGGGAGCTGTTTTTT. It yields the protein CASSLTLLAGGPGTGELFF.

This clonotype was observed many times. The rearrangement joins TRBV5-1 to TRBJ1-4; 7 nucleotides align to TRBD1. Germline V gives CDR1 SGHRS, CDR2 YFSETQ. J lost 5 bases, V lost 4 bases, and 8 bases had no gene match. This CDR3 spans 15 amino acids. The CDR3 coding sequence is TGCGCCAGCAGCCCGGGACAGACCAGAAATGAAAAACTGTTTTTT. Protein: CASSPGQTRNEKLFF.

The table lists this clonotype with a few counts. V gene TRBV9 combines with J gene TRBJ1-1; 7 bases match TRBD1. Germline assignment: CDR1 SGDLS and CDR2 YYNGEE. After removal of 3 bases from V and 4 bases from J, the junction contained 9 bases not matched to a gene. This CDR3 is built from 15 residues. The CDR3 reads CASSGPQGRITEAFF. The CDR3, as DNA: TGTGCCAGCAGCGGCCCACAGGGGAGGATCACTGAAGCTTTCTTT.